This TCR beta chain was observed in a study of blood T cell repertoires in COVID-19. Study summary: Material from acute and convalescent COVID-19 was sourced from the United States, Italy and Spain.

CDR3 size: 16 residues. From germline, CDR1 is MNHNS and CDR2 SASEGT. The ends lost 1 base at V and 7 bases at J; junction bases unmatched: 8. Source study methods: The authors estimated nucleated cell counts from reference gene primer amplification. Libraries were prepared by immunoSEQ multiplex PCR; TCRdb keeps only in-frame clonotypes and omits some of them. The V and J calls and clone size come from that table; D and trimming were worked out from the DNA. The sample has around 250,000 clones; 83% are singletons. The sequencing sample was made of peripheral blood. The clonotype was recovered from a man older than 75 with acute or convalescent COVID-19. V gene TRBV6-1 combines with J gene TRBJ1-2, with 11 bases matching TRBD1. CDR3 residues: CASSEVGGQGASGYTF. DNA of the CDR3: TGTGCCAGCAGTGAAGTAGGAGGACAGGGGGCGTCTGGCTACACCTTC.